These 3 T cell receptor beta chains were all obtained from the same sample, sequenced in a study of early T cells in non-severe SARS-CoV-2 infection. One entry per CDR3 protein, called by TCRdb with MiXCR from the 5' RACE reads. Of just under 90,000 distinct CDR3 sequences detected, under 15% appear once; the ten largest clones hold 6.5% to 9%. Material: whole blood. The receptors come from an adult who was a healthcare worker with PCR-confirmed SARS-CoV-2 infection or an uninfected control (not recorded which).

This clonotype showed up just a few times. The J gene is TRBJ1-2, the V gene TRBV29-1; D not certain. CDR1 SQVTM and CDR2 ANQGSEA come from the germline V gene. The CDR3 runs to 15 residues. V lost 7 bases, J lost 4 bases, and 22 bases lay in between. The CDR3 DNA is TGCAGCGCCTCGAGCCGGGCGGGCCAGAGCTATGGCTACACCTTC. It codes for CSASSRAGQSYGYTF.

Points on this clonotype: A single base separates this from a much larger clone, so it may be a read error. This rearrangement joins TRBV5-1 to TRBJ2-7, with D possibly TRBD2 on 5 matching bases. The germline V and J ends were trimmed by 0 bases and 4 bases, with 11 bases remaining between them. CDR1 is SGHRS, CDR2 YFSETQ, per germline. The CDR3 has 14 amino acids. CDR3 residues: CASSLAQREYEQYF. CDR3 coding DNA: TGCGCCAGCAGCTTGGCCCAGAGGGAGTACGAGCAGTACTTC.

J is TRBJ2-2 and V is TRBV3-1, with TRBD1 matching over 9 bases. There are 15 residues in the CDR3. Germline V gives CDR1 LGHDT, CDR2 YNNKEL (reference sequence). The V segment lost 0 bases and the J segment 7 bases; nucleotides outside the gene matches: 3. This CDR3 is CASSQEWTGVGELFF. In DNA form, the CDR3 reads TGTGCCAGCAGCCAAGAATGGACAGGGGTCGGGGAGCTGTTTTTT.